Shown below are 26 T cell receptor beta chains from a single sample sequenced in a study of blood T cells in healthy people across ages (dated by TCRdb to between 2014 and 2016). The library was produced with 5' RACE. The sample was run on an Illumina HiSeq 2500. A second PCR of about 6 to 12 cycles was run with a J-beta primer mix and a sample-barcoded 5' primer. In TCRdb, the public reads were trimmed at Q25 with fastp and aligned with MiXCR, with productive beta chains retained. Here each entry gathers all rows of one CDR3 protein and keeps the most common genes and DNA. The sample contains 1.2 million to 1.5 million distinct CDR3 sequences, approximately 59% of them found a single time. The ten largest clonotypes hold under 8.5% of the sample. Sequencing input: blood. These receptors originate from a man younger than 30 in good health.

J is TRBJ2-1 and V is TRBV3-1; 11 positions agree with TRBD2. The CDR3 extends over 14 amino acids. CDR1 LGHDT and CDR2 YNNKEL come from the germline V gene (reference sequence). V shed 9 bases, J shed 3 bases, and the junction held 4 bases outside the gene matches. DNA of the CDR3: TGTGCCAGTTCTAGCGGGGGGCTCTACAATGAGCAGTTCTTC. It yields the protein CASSSGGLYNEQFF.

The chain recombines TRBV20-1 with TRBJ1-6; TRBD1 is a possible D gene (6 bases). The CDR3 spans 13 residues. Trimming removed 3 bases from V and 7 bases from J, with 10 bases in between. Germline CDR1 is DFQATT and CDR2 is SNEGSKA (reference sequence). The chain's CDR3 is CSASYRVNSPLHF. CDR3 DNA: TGCAGTGCTAGTTACAGGGTCAATTCACCCCTCCACTTT.

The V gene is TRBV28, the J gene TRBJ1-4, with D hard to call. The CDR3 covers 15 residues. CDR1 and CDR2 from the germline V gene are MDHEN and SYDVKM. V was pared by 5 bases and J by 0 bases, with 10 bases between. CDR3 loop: CASSPRMATNEKLFF. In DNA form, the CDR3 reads TGTGCCAGCAGTCCTCGGATGGCAACTAATGAAAAACTGTTTTTT.

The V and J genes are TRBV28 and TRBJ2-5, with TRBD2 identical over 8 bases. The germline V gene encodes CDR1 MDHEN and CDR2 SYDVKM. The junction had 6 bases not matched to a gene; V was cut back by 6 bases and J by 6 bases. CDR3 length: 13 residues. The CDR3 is CASSRLAIKTQYF. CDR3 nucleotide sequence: TGTGCCAGCAGCCGACTAGCGATAAAGACCCAGTACTTC.

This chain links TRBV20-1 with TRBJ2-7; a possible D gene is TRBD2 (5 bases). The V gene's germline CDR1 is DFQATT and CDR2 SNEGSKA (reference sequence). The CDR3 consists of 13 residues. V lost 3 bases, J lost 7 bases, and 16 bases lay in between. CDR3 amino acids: CSASDVSPGEQYF. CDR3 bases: TGCAGTGCTAGTGACGTTTCCCCGGGGGAGCAGTACTTC.

CDR3 protein: CASSRGGANTEAFF. The CDR3 DNA follows: TGTGCCAGCAGCCGCGGAGGGGCGAACACTGAAGCTTTCTTT. The rearrangement joins TRBV12-3 or TRBV12-4 to TRBJ1-1; perhaps TRBD1 as D (5 bases). The V and J ends lost 6 bases and 1 base respectively, with 12 bases between them. This CDR3 has 14 amino acids.

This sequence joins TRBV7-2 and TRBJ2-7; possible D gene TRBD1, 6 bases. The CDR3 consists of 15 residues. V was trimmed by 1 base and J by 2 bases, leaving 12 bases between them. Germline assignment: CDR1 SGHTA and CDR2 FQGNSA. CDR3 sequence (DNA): TGTGCCAGCAGCTTAGTTTGGACAGAGGCCTACGAGCAGTACTTC. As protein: CASSLVWTEAYEQYF. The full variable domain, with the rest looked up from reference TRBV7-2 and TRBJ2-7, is GAGVSQSPSNKVTEKGKDVELRCDPISGHTALYWYRQSLGQGLEFLIYFQGNSAPDKSGLPSDRFSAERTGGSVSTLTIQRTQQEDSAVYLCASSLVWTEAYEQYFGPGTRLTVT.

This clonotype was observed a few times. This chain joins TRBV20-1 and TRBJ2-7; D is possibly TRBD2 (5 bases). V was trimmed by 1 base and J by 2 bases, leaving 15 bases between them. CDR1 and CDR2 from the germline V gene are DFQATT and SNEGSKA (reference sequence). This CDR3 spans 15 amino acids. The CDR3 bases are TGCAGTGCTAGAGTACTGGAGCGGAACACCTACGAGCAGTACTTC. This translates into CSARVLERNTYEQYF.

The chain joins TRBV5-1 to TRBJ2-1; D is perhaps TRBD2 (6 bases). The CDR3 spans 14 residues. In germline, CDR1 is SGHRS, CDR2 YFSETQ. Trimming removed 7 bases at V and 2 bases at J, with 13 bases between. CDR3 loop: CASWAEGAYNEQFF. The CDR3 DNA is TGCGCCAGCTGGGCGGAGGGTGCCTACAATGAGCAGTTCTTC.

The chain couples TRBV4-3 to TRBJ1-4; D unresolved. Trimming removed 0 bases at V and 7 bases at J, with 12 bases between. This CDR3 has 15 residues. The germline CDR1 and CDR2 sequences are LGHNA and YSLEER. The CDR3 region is CASSQDLLDFEKLFF. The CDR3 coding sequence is TGCGCCAGCAGCCAAGACCTCTTAGATTTTGAAAAACTGTTTTTT.

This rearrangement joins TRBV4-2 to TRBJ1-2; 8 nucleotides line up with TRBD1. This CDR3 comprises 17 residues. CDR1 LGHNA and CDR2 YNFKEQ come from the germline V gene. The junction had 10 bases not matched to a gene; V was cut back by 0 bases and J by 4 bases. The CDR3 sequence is CASSQDPGQEYLYGYTF. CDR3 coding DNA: TGTGCCAGCAGCCAAGACCCGGGACAGGAATACCTCTATGGCTACACCTTC.

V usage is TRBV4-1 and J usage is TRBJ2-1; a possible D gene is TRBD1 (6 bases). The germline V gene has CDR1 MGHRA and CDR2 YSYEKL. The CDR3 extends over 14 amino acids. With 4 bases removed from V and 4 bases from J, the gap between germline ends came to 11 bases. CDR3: CASSPSDRYNEQFF. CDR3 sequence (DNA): TGCGCCAGCAGCCCATCGGACAGATACAATGAGCAGTTCTTC.

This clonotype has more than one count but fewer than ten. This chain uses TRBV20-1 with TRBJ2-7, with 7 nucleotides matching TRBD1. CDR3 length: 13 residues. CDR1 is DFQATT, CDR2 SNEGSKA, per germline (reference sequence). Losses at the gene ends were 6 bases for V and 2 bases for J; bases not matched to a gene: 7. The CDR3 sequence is CSAPRQGTYEQYF. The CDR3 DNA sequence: TGCAGTGCCCCACGACAGGGTACCTACGAGCAGTACTTC.

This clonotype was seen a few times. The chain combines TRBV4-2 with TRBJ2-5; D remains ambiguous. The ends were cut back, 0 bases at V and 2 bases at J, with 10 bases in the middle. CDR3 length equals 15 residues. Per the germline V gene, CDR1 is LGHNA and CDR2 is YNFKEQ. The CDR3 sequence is CASSQDFGRQETQYF. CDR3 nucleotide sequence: TGTGCCAGCAGCCAAGATTTCGGCAGACAAGAGACCCAGTACTTC.

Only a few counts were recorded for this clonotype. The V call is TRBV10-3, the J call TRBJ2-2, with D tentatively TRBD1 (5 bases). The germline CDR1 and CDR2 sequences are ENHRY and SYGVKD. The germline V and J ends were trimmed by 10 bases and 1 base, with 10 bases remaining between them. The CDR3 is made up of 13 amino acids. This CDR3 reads CASAGQNTGELFF. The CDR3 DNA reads TGTGCCAGTGCAGGACAGAACACCGGGGAGCTGTTTTTT.

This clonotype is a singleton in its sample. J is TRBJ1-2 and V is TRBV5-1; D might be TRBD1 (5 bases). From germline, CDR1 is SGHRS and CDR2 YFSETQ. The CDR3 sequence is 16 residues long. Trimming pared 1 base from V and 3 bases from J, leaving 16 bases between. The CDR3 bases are TGCGCCAGCAGCTTGACCAGGGACCGGAGGGACTATGGCTACACCTTC. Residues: CASSLTRDRRDYGYTF.

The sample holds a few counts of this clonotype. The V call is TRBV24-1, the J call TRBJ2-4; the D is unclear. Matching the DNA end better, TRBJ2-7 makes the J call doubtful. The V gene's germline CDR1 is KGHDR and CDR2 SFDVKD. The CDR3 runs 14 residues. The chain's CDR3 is CATSDPDLAYEQYF. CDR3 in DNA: TGTGCCACCAGTGATCCCGATTTAGCCTACGAGCAGTACTTC.

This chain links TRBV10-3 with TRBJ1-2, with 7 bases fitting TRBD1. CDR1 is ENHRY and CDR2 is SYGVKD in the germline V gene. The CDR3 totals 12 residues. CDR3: CVSRDSRYGYTF. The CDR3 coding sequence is TGTGTCTCAAGGGACAGTCGCTATGGCTACACCTTC.

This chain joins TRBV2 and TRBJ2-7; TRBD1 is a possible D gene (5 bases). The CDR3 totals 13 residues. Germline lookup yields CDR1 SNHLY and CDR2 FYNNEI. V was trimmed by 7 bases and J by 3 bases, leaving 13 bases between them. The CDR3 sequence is CASKTDSNYEQYF. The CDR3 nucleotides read TGTGCCAGCAAGACCGACAGCAACTACGAGCAGTACTTC.

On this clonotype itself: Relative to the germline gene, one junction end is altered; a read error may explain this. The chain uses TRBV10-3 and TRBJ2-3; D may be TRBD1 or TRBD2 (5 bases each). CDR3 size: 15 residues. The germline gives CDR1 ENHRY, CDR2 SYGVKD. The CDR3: CSISEGPGRTDTQYF. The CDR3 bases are TGTTCCATCAGTGAGGGACCGGGACGGACAGATACGCAGTATTTT.

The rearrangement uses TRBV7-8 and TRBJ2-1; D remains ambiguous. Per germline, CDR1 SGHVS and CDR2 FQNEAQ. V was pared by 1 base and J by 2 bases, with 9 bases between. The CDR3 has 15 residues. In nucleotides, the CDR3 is TGTGCCAGCAGCTTAGAGGTCGCGCCCTACAATGAGCAGTTCTTC. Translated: CASSLEVAPYNEQFF. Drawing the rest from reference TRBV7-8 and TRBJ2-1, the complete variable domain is GAGVSQSPRYKVAKRGQDVALRCDPISGHVSLFWYQQALGQGPEFLTYFQNEAQLDKSGLPSDRFFAERPEGSVSTLKIQRTQQEDSAVYLCASSLEVAPYNEQFFGPGTRLTVL.

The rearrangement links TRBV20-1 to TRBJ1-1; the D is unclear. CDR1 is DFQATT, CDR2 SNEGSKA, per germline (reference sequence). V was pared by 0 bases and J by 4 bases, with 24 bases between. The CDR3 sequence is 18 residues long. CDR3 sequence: CSARDKGAGAPAGTEAFF. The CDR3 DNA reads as TGCAGTGCTAGAGATAAGGGCGCGGGAGCCCCCGCGGGCACTGAAGCTTTCTTT.

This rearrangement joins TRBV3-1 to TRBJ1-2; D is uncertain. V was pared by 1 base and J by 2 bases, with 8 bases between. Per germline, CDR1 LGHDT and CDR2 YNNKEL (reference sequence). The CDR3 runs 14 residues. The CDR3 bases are TGTGCCAGCAGCCAAGTCCCGGGCAACTATGGCTACACCTTC. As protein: CASSQVPGNYGYTF.

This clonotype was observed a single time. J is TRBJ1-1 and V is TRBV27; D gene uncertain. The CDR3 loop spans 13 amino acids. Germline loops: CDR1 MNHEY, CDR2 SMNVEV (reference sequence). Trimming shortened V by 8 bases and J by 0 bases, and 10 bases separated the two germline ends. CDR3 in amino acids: CASALGLNTEAFF. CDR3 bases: TGTGCCAGCGCCCTCGGGCTGAACACTGAAGCTTTCTTT.

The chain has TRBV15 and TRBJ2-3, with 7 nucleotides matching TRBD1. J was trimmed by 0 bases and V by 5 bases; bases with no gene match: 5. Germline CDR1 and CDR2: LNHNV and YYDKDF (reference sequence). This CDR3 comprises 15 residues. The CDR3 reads CATSANRGSTDTQYF. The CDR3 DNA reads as TGTGCCACCAGCGCGAACAGGGGTAGCACAGATACGCAGTATTTT.

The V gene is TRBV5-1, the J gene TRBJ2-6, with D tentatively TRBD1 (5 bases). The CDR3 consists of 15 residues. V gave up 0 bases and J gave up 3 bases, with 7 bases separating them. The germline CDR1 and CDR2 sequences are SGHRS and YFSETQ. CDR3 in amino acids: CASSLAGFGANVLTF. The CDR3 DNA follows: TGCGCCAGCAGCTTGGCAGGGTTTGGGGCCAACGTCCTGACTTTC. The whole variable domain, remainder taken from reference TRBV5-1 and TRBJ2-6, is KAGVTQTPRYLIKTRGQQVTLSCSPISGHRSVSWYQQTPGQGLQFLFEYFSETQRNKGNFPGRFSGRQFSNSRSEMNVSTLELGDSALYLCASSLAGFGANVLTFGAGSRLTVL.